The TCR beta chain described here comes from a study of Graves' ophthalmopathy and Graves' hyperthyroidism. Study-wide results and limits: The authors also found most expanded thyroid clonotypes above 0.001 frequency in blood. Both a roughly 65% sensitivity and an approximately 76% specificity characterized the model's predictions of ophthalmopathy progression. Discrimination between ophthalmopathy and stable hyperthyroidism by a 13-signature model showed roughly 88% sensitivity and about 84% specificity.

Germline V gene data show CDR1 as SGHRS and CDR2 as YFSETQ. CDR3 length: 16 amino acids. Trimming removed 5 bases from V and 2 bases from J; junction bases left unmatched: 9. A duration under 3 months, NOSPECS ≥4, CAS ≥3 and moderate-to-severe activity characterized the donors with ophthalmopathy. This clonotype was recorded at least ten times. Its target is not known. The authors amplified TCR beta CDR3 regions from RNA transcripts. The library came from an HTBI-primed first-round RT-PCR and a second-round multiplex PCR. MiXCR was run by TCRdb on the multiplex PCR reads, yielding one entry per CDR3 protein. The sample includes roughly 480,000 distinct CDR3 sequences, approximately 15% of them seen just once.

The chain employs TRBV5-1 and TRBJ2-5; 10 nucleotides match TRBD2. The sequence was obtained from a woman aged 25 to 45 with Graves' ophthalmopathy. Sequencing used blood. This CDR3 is CASRLPGLARQETQYF. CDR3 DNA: TGCGCCAGCAGATTACCGGGACTAGCGCGGCAAGAGACCCAGTACTTC. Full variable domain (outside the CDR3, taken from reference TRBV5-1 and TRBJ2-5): KAGVTQTPRYLIKTRGQQVTLSCSPISGHRSVSWYQQTPGQGLQFLFEYFSETQRNKGNFPGRFSGRQFSNSRSEMNVSTLELGDSALYLCASRLPGLARQETQYFGPGTRLLVL.